The clone carrying this T cell receptor beta chain was observed a handful of times. Its antigen is not identified. Germline V gene data show CDR1 as SGDLS and CDR2 as YYNGEE. CDR3 length: 15 amino acids. V lost 1 base to trimming and J lost 3 bases; unmatched junction nucleotides: 1. The sample belongs to a study of cytomegalovirus exposure and HLA in healthy donors. It was with 60 Vbeta and 13 Jbeta primers that the PCR ran. Generated by immunoSEQ multiplex PCR, the TCRdb table keeps only in-frame clones and is missing some. The sample consists of about 100,000 clones, 65% of them appearing once. Points from the study as a whole: Later analysis reportedly placed an Asian-associated ancestry cluster below the approximately 730-donor mean in N-insertions. In a later analysis, common viral pathogens appeared linked to several of the most significant clusters.

This chain links TRBV9 with TRBJ2-1, with 10 bases that match TRBD2. Specimen: PBMCs. The clonotype originates from a man aged 25-45 years in good health and CMV-seropositive. The CDR3 loop is CASSVSGGDYNEQFF. CDR3 coding DNA: TGTGCCAGCAGCGTAAGCGGGGGGGACTACAATGAGCAGTTCTTC. Complete variable domain (other parts from reference TRBV9 and TRBJ2-1): DSGVTQTPKHLITATGQRVTLRCSPRSGDLSVYWYQQSLDQGLQFLIQYYNGEERAKGNILERFSAQQFPDLHSELNLSSLELGDSALYFCASSVSGGDYNEQFFGPGTRLTVL.